The clone carrying this T cell receptor beta chain was counted a single time. The sample is drawn from a study of T cell responses to AZD1222 COVID-19 vaccine. Measured with immunoSEQ multiplex PCR; TCRdb has only the in-frame clones, and not every one. In the table there are 55,000 to 65,000 clones, roughly 87% of which are singletons. V was trimmed by 7 bases and J by 0 bases, leaving 9 bases between them. The V gene's germline CDR1 is KGHDR and CDR2 SFDVKD. The CDR3 is 14 amino acids. This receptor was identified in an adult who received the AZD1222 COVID-19 vaccine. V is TRBV24-1 and J is TRBJ1-5; D is uncertain. The sample here was peripheral blood, taken 28 days after the second AZD1222 dose. CDR3 DNA: TGTGCCACCAGCCCGGTACATAGCAATCAGCCCCAGCATTTT. Translating gives CATSPVHSNQPQHF.